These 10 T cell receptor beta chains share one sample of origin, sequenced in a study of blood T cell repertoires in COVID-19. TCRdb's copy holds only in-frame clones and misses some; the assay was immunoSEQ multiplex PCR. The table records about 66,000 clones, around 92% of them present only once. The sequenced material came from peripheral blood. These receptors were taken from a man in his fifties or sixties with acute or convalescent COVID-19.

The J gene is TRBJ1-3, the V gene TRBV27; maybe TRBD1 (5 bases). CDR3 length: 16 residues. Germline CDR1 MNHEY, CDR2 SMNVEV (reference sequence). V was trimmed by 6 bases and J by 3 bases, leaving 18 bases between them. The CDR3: CASRGTAGGYGNTIYF. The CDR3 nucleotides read TGTGCCAGCAGGGGGACCGCCGGGGGGTATGGAAACACCATATATTTT.

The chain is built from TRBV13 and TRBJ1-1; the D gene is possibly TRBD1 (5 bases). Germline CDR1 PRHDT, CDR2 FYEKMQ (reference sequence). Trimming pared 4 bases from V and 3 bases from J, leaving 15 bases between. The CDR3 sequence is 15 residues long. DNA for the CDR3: TGTGCCAGCAGCTCACCATCCAAAGGGGACACTGAAGCTTTCTTT. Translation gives CASSSPSKGDTEAFF.

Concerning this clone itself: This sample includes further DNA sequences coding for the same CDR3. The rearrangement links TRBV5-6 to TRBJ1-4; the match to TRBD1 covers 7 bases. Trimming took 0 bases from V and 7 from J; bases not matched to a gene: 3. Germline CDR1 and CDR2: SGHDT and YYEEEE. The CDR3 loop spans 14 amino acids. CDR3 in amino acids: CASSLEGAGEKLFF. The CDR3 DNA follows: TGTGCCAGCAGCTTGGAGGGGGCAGGTGAAAAACTGTTTTTT. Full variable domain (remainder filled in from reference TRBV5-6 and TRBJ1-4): DAGVTQSPTHLIKTRGQQVTLRCSPKSGHDTVSWYQQALGQGPQFIFQYYEEEERQRGNFPDRFSGHQFPNYSSELNVNALLLGDSALYLCASSLEGAGEKLFFGSGTQLSVL.

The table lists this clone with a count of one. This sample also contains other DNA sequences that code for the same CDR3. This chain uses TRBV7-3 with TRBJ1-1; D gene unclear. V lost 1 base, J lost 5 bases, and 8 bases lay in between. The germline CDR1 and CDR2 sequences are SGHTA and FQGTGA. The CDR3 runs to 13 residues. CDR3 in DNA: TGTGCCAGCAGCTTAAAACGGGGTACTGAAGCTTTCTTT. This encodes CASSLKRGTEAFF.

CDR3 sequence reads: CASREQGRYEQYF. CDR3 nucleotides: TGTGCCAGCAGAGAACAGGGGAGGTACGAGCAGTACTTC. V is TRBV3-1 (or the pseudogene TRBV3-2) and J is TRBJ2-7; weak D call: TRBD1 (7 bases). Germline V gene sequence: CDR1 LGHDT, CDR2 YNNKEL (reference sequence). The ends were cut back, 6 bases at V and 4 bases at J, with 13 bases in the middle. The CDR3 is 13 residues long.

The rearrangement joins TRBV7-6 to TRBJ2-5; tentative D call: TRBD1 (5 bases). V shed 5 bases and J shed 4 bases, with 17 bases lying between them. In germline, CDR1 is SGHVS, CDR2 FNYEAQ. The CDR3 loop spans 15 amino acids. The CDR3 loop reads CASSPTRRGGETQYF. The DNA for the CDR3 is TGTGCCAGCAGCCCAACCCGTAGGGGTGGAGAGACCCAGTACTTC. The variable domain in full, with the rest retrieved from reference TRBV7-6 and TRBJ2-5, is GAGVSQSPRYKVTKRGQDVALRCDPISGHVSLYWYRQALGQGPEFLTYFNYEAQQDKSGLPNDRFSAERPEGSISTLTIQRTEQRDSAMYRCASSPTRRGGETQYFGPGTRLLVL.

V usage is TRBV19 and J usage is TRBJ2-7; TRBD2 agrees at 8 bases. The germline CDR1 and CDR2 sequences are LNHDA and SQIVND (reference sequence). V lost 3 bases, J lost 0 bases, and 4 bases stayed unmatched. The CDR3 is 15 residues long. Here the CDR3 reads CASSISGGSSYEQYF. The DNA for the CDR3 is TGTGCCAGTAGTATTTCGGGGGGGAGCTCCTACGAGCAGTACTTC.

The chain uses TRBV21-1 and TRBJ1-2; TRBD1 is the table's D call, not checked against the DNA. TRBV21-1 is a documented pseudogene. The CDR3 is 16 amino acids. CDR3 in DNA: TGTGCCAGCAGTTACAGGGTTCGGAGGTTTAACTATGGCTACACCTTC. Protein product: CASSYRVRRFNYGYTF.

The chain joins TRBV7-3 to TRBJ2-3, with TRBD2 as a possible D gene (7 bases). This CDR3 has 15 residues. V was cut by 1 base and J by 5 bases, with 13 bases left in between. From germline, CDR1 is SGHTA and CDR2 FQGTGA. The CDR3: CASSLIPGGGDTQYF. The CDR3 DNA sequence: TGTGCCAGCAGCTTAATCCCGGGGGGCGGAGATACGCAGTATTTT.

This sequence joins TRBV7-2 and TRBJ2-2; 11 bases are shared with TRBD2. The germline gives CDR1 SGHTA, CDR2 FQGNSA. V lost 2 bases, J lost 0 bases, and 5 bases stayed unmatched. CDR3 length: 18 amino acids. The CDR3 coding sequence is TGTGCCAGCAGCTTAAGGCTAGCGGGGGGCTCGAACACCGGGGAGCTGTTTTTT. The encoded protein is CASSLRLAGGSNTGELFF.